This T cell receptor beta chain was sequenced in a study of blood T cell repertoires in COVID-19. Clones were read by immunoSEQ multiplex PCR, and TCRdb kept only the in-frame ones, dropping some. The sample has about 200,000 clones; 89% are singletons. The TCR sequence derives from a man aged 35 to 55 with acute or convalescent COVID-19. Sequenced sample: peripheral blood.

CDR3 coding DNA: TGTGCCTGGAGGGGGGTGGGGGCAGGGGAGCAGTACTTC. Translating gives CAWRGVGAGEQYF. The V and J genes are TRBV30 and TRBJ2-7, with D perhaps matching TRBD1 (6 bases). This CDR3 comprises 13 residues. Germline V lookup: CDR1 GTSNPN, CDR2 SVGIG (reference sequence). V lost 3 bases to trimming and J lost 7 bases, with 16 bases between them.